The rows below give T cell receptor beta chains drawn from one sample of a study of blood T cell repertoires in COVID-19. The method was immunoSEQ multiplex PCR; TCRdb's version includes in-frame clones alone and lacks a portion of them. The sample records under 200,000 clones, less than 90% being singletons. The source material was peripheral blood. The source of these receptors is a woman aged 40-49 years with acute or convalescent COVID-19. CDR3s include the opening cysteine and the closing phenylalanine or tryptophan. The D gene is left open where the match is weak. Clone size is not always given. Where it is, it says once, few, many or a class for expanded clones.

CDR3 protein: CASTLGQEGEQFF; CDR3 DNA: TGTGCCAGCACTTTAGGACAGGAAGGTGAGCAGTTCTTC; clone size: .; D gene: TRBD1; V gene: TRBV6-5; J gene: TRBJ2-1
CDR3 protein: CASSPGTGDQPQHF; CDR3 DNA: TGTGCCAGCTCACCAGGGACAGGGGATCAGCCCCAGCATTTT; clone size: .; D gene: TRBD1; V gene: TRBV18; J gene: TRBJ1-5
CDR3 protein: CASSQVSGTVDTQYF; CDR3 DNA: TGTGCCAGCAGCCAAGTTTCCGGGACTGTCGATACGCAGTATTTT; clone size: .; D gene: .; V gene: TRBV3-1/TRBV3-2; J gene: TRBJ2-3
CDR3 protein: CSAPGYTEAFF; CDR3 DNA: TGCAGCGCCCCGGGGTACACTGAAGCTTTCTTT; clone size: .; D gene: .; V gene: TRBV29-1; J gene: TRBJ1-1
CDR3 protein: CASSFPLGGAQETQYF; CDR3 DNA: TGTGCCAGCAGTTTCCCCCTGGGTGGGGCGCAAGAGACCCAGTACTTC; clone size: .; D gene: .; V gene: TRBV28; J gene: TRBJ2-5
CDR3 protein: CASNDRGQQYGYTF; CDR3 DNA: TGCGCCAGCAACGACAGGGGGCAACAGTATGGCTACACCTTC; clone size: once; D gene: TRBD1; V gene: TRBV10-2; J gene: TRBJ1-2
CDR3 protein: CAISAGGEQFF; CDR3 DNA: TGTGCCATCAGTGCGGGAGGGGAGCAGTTCTTC; clone size: once; D gene: TRBD2; V gene: TRBV10-3; J gene: TRBJ2-1
CDR3 protein: CASSFGKLEQFF; CDR3 DNA: TGTGCCAGCAGTTTCGGGAAGCTCGAGCAGTTCTTC; clone size: .; D gene: .; V gene: TRBV27; J gene: TRBJ2-1
CDR3 protein: CATSTQKVRLAGDEQYF; CDR3 DNA: TGTGCCACCAGCACCCAGAAGGTGCGACTAGCGGGAGACGAGCAGTACTTC; clone size: .; D gene: TRBD2; V gene: TRBV15; J gene: TRBJ2-7
CDR3 protein: CASRDTDTQYF; CDR3 DNA: TGTGCCTCCAGGGACACAGATACGCAGTATTTT; clone size: .; D gene: .; V gene: TRBV7-9; J gene: TRBJ2-3
CDR3 protein: CASSATGMNTGELFF; CDR3 DNA: TGTGCCAGCAGCGCGACAGGCATGAACACCGGGGAGCTGTTTTTT; clone size: few; D gene: .; V gene: TRBV6-5; J gene: TRBJ2-2
CDR3 protein: CASSTSGGAEETQYF; CDR3 DNA: TGCGCCAGCAGCACTAGCGGGGGGGCCGAAGAGACCCAGTACTTC; clone size: .; D gene: TRBD2; V gene: TRBV5-1; J gene: TRBJ2-5
CDR3 protein: CASTRGDYNEQFF; CDR3 DNA: TGTGCCAGCACCAGGGGGGATTACAATGAGCAGTTCTTC; clone size: .; D gene: .; V gene: TRBV2; J gene: TRBJ2-1
CDR3 protein: CASSWDRDNQPQHF; CDR3 DNA: TGTGCCAGCAGCTGGGACAGGGACAATCAGCCCCAGCATTTT; clone size: .; D gene: TRBD1; V gene: TRBV7-8; J gene: TRBJ1-5
CDR3 protein: CASSIAGLVVEAFF; CDR3 DNA: TGTGCCAGTAGTATCGCCGGGTTAGTGGTTGAAGCTTTCTTT; clone size: few; D gene: .; V gene: TRBV19; J gene: TRBJ1-1
CDR3 protein: CASSPRGGDTGELFF; CDR3 DNA: TGCGCCAGCAGCCCCCGAGGGGGGGACACCGGGGAGCTGTTTTTT; clone size: .; D gene: .; V gene: TRBV5-1; J gene: TRBJ2-2
CDR3 protein: CATNGQGALNEQFF; CDR3 DNA: TGTGCCACCAATGGACAGGGGGCTTTAAATGAGCAGTTCTTC; clone size: .; D gene: TRBD1; V gene: TRBV6-6; J gene: TRBJ2-1
CDR3 protein: CASSQDWRNTIYF; CDR3 DNA: TGTGCCAGTAGTCAGGATTGGAGAAACACCATATATTTT; clone size: .; D gene: .; V gene: TRBV19; J gene: TRBJ1-3
CDR3 protein: CATRGYNEQFF; CDR3 DNA: TGTGCCACAAGAGGGTACAATGAGCAGTTCTTC; clone size: .; D gene: .; V gene: TRBV15; J gene: TRBJ2-1
CDR3 protein: CARTGGTTETQYF; CDR3 DNA: TGTGCCAGGACAGGGGGCACTACGGAGACCCAGTACTTC; clone size: .; D gene: TRBD1; V gene: TRBV18; J gene: TRBJ2-5
CDR3 protein: CASSPRLASFQETQYF; CDR3 DNA: TGTGCCAGCAGCCCTCGACTAGCCTCTTTTCAAGAGACCCAGTACTTC; clone size: .; D gene: TRBD2; V gene: TRBV7-6; J gene: TRBJ2-5
CDR3 protein: CASSLAGTATEAFF; CDR3 DNA: TGTGCCAGCAGCTTGGCCGGCACAGCCACTGAAGCTTTCTTT; clone size: .; D gene: .; V gene: TRBV5-4; J gene: TRBJ1-1
CDR3 protein: CASALQGVWFF; CDR3 DNA: TGTGCCAGTGCTCTACAGGGCGTTTGGTTCTTC; clone size: .; D gene: .; V gene: TRBV6-5; J gene: TRBJ2-1
CDR3 protein: CASSRQGNYGYTF; CDR3 DNA: TGTGCCAGCAGCAGACAGGGGAACTATGGCTACACCTTC; clone size: .; D gene: TRBD1; V gene: TRBV7-9; J gene: TRBJ1-2
CDR3 protein: CASSLRDFLDYGYTF; CDR3 DNA: TGTGCCAGCAGCCTGCGGGACTTTTTGGACTATGGCTACACCTTC; clone size: few; D gene: .; V gene: TRBV5-4; J gene: TRBJ1-2
CDR3 protein: CASSLDRGKTGELFF; CDR3 DNA: TGTGCCAGCAGCTTGGACAGGGGAAAAACCGGGGAGCTGTTTTTT; clone size: .; D gene: TRBD1; V gene: TRBV5-4; J gene: TRBJ2-2
CDR3 protein: CASSLEAGGSGEQFF; CDR3 DNA: TGTGCCAGCAGCTTAGAGGCAGGGGGATCGGGTGAGCAGTTCTTC; clone size: .; D gene: TRBD1; V gene: TRBV7-6; J gene: TRBJ2-1
CDR3 protein: CASTLGYSRRDEQFF; CDR3 DNA: TGTGCCAGCACCCTAGGGTATTCGAGGAGGGATGAGCAGTTCTTC; clone size: .; D gene: .; V gene: TRBV11-2; J gene: TRBJ2-1
CDR3 protein: CASIYKDRIYGYTF; CDR3 DNA: TGTGCCAGCATTTATAAGGACAGGATCTATGGCTACACCTTC; clone size: .; D gene: TRBD1; V gene: TRBV28; J gene: TRBJ1-2
CDR3 protein: CATSRPETGQAPLHF; CDR3 DNA: TGTGCCACCAGCAGACCAGAGACAGGTCAAGCACCCCTCCACTTT; clone size: few; D gene: .; V gene: TRBV15; J gene: TRBJ1-6
CDR3 protein: CASSRGQPGSNEKLFF; CDR3 DNA: TGCGCCAGCAGCAGGGGACAGCCCGGTTCTAATGAAAAACTGTTTTTT; clone size: .; D gene: TRBD1; V gene: TRBV5-1; J gene: TRBJ1-4
CDR3 protein: CSVADRSTWGYTF; CDR3 DNA: TGCAGCGTCGCCGACAGGTCTACTTGGGGCTACACCTTC; clone size: few; D gene: .; V gene: TRBV29-1; J gene: TRBJ1-2
CDR3 protein: CASSSGLAAETQYF; CDR3 DNA: TGTGCCAGCAGTTCCGGACTAGCGGCGGAGACCCAGTACTTC; clone size: .; D gene: TRBD2; V gene: TRBV27; J gene: TRBJ2-5
CDR3 protein: CASSLAGDSYEQYF; CDR3 DNA: TGTGCCAGCAGTTTAGCGGGGGACTCCTACGAGCAGTACTTC; clone size: .; D gene: TRBD2; V gene: TRBV28; J gene: TRBJ2-7
CDR3 protein: CASSQATGSSSYNEQFF; CDR3 DNA: TGTGCCAGCAGTCAGGCGACAGGGAGTAGCTCCTACAATGAGCAGTTCTTC; clone size: .; D gene: TRBD1; V gene: TRBV27; J gene: TRBJ2-1
CDR3 protein: CASTGLPLSKQYF; CDR3 DNA: TGCGCCAGCACTGGACTACCCCTCTCCAAGCAGTACTTC; clone size: .; D gene: .; V gene: TRBV10-2; J gene: TRBJ2-7
CDR3 protein: CASSPRTGGKETQYF; CDR3 DNA: TGCGCCAGCAGCCCACGGACAGGGGGAAAAGAGACCCAGTACTTC; clone size: .; D gene: TRBD1; V gene: TRBV5-1; J gene: TRBJ2-5
CDR3 protein: CATSITGRQPQHF; CDR3 DNA: TGTGCCACCAGCATCACAGGGCGCCAGCCCCAGCATTTT; clone size: .; D gene: .; V gene: TRBV15; J gene: TRBJ1-5
CDR3 protein: CASSEGVYKLFF; CDR3 DNA: TGTGCCAGCAGCGAAGGAGTGTACAAACTGTTTTTT; clone size: .; D gene: .; V gene: TRBV2; J gene: TRBJ1-4
CDR3 protein: CASSRSSGRNTGELFF; CDR3 DNA: TGCGCCAGCAGCCGATCTAGCGGGCGGAACACCGGGGAGCTGTTTTTT; clone size: .; D gene: TRBD2; V gene: TRBV4-1; J gene: TRBJ2-2
CDR3 protein: CASSRQGGQPQHF; CDR3 DNA: TGTGCCAGCAGCCGACAGGGGGGACAGCCCCAGCATTTT; clone size: .; D gene: TRBD1; V gene: TRBV2; J gene: TRBJ1-5